The rows below give T cell receptor beta chains drawn from one sample of a study of blood T cell repertoires in COVID-19. Profiling relied on immunoSEQ multiplex PCR, and the TCRdb table lists in-frame clones only, not all of them. The table includes 300,000 to 350,000 clones, approximately 82% detected once. Sample: peripheral blood. Source of these receptors: a man aged 25-45 years with active or convalescent COVID-19. Both conserved end residues are part of each CDR3. Each record gives: D gene, J gene, clone size, CDR3 length, V gene, CDR3 DNA, CDR3 protein. The D gene is left open where the match is weak. Expanded clones are given a class, and other clones once, few, many or no size at all.

>-|TRBJ1-4|-|15|TRBV7-9
TGTGCCAGCAGCCCACCACAAGCAACTAATGAAAAACTGTTTTTT
CASSPPQATNEKLFF
>-|TRBJ1-1|-|16|TRBV7-9
TGTGCCAGCAGCTTAGAAGAGTACAGGGTCGACACTGAAGCTTTCTTT
CASSLEEYRVDTEAFF
>-|TRBJ1-1|-|15|TRBV18
TGTGCCAGCTCATATGTCTCTTTAGAAGACACTGAAGCTTTCTTT
CASSYVSLEDTEAFF
>TRBD1|TRBJ1-2|-|17|TRBV13
TGTGCCAGCAGCTTAGGCCTGGGACAGTTTATTAACTATGGCTACACCTTC
CASSLGLGQFINYGYTF
>-|TRBJ2-1|-|13|TRBV24-1
TGTGCCACCAGCTCGGGACTCTACAATGAGCAGTTCTTC
CATSSGLYNEQFF
>TRBD1|TRBJ2-7|-|15|TRBV6-2/TRBV6-3
TGTGCCAGCAATTACCTCGGGACAGATAATTACGAGCAGTACTTC
CASNYLGTDNYEQYF
>TRBD1|TRBJ2-7|-|17|TRBV7-6
TGTGCCAGCAGCCACACAAGGGGGCCGTCGACGTCCTACGAGCAGTACTTC
CASSHTRGPSTSYEQYF
>-|TRBJ1-2|once|14|TRBV6-5
TGTGCCAGCAGTCCAGAGGCGGGGGGCGGCGGCTACACCTTC
CASSPEAGGGGYTF
>TRBD1|TRBJ2-2|-|14|TRBV9
TGTGCCAGCAGCCTAGGGACAGGGGCCGGGGAGCTGTTTTTT
CASSLGTGAGELFF
>TRBD1|TRBJ2-7|-|14|TRBV27
TGTGCCAGCGGGACCTCCGGGACAGCCTACGAGCAGTACTTC
CASGTSGTAYEQYF
>TRBD2|TRBJ2-3|-|19|TRBV19
TGTGCCAGTAGTGCCGGACTAGCGGGGGTCGCTCAAAGGACAGATACGCAGTATTTT
CASSAGLAGVAQRTDTQYF
>-|TRBJ1-5|-|13|TRBV28
TGTGCCAGCAGTTTAAGCAGGGTTCAGCCCCAGCATTTT
CASSLSRVQPQHF
>TRBD2|TRBJ2-5|once|15|TRBV6-5
TGTGCCAGCAGTTACTCGGCCCCGGGGGGAGAGACCCAGTACTTC
CASSYSAPGGETQYF
>-|TRBJ2-3|-|15|TRBV5-1
TGCGCCAGCAGCTTGGCCGGGACTAGCACAGATACGCAGTATTTT
CASSLAGTSTDTQYF
>TRBD1|TRBJ2-3|-|16|TRBV9
TGTGCCAGCAGCGTAGCCGGACAGGGTGACACAGATACGCAGTATTTT
CASSVAGQGDTDTQYF
>TRBD2|TRBJ2-2|-|15|TRBV19
TGTGCCAGTAGGTTTCTCGGGGGGGCGACCGGGGAGCTGTTTTTT
CASRFLGGATGELFF
>-|TRBJ2-7|-|17|TRBV4-2
TGTGCCAGCAGCCAAGAGGTCGCGGCGGACAGTCCCTACGAGCAGTACTTC
CASSQEVAADSPYEQYF
>TRBD1|TRBJ2-5|-|19|TRBV5-4
TGTGCCAGCAGCTTGGGGCCGGGACAGGGCGGTCCGGGGATGGAGACCCAGTACTTC
CASSLGPGQGGPGMETQYF
>-|TRBJ1-1|-|13|TRBV5-3
TGTGCCAGAAGCTTGGTCCCCCGCACTGAAGCTTTCTTT
CARSLVPRTEAFF
>-|TRBJ1-2|-|14|TRBV3-1/TRBV3-2
TGTGCCAGCAGCCTAATCGACAGGTCTGGTGGCTACACCTTC
CASSLIDRSGGYTF
>-|TRBJ2-1|-|19|TRBV19
TGTGCCAGTAGTATAGGGAGGGGCAGCATTCGTAAGTCCTACAATGAGCAGTTCTTC
CASSIGRGSIRKSYNEQFF
>TRBD2|TRBJ2-1|-|16|TRBV4-2
TGTGCCAGCAGCCAAGAAGGTACGGGGAGGGCCACTGAGCAGTTCTTC
CASSQEGTGRATEQFF
>TRBD1|TRBJ1-2|once|17|TRBV28
TGTGCCAGCAGTTTCCCATGGACAGGGTTCGTCCACTATGGCTACACCTTC
CASSFPWTGFVHYGYTF
>-|TRBJ2-2|-|14|TRBV7-2
TGTGCCAGCAGCACGATACTCCGCACCGGGGAGCTGTTTTTT
CASSTILRTGELFF
>TRBD1|TRBJ2-7|-|15|TRBV5-6
TGTGCCAGCAGCCTCCCCGGGACAGGGGGCTCCGAGCAGTACTTC
CASSLPGTGGSEQYF
>TRBD1|TRBJ2-7|-|18|TRBV7-6
TGTGCCAGCAGCTTAGAGCAAATGAGGACAGGGGTCTCCTACGAGCAGTACTTC
CASSLEQMRTGVSYEQYF
>TRBD1|TRBJ2-1|-|15|TRBV30
TGTGCCTGGAGTGGCGAGGGACAGGGGGTAAGAGGGCAGTTCTTC
CAWSGEGQGVRGQFF
>-|TRBJ1-1|-|14|TRBV6-5
TGTGCCAGCACCCTGGACAGATTGAACACTGAAGCTTTCTTT
CASTLDRLNTEAFF
>-|TRBJ2-1|-|11|TRBV7-9
TGTGCCAGCGAGACATACAATGAGCAGTTCTTC
CASETYNEQFF
>TRBD1|TRBJ1-2|few|15|TRBV9
TGTGCCAGCAGCGGCGGACAGGGGGCTAACTATGGCTACACCTTC
CASSGGQGANYGYTF
>-|TRBJ2-3|-|16|TRBV3-1/TRBV3-2
TGTGCCAGCAGCCAAGACCCGGGGAGTGACACAGATACGCAGTATTTT
CASSQDPGSDTDTQYF
>-|TRBJ2-5|-|11|TRBV28
TGTGCCAGCAGTTTATCGGAGACCCAGTACTTC
CASSLSETQYF
>TRBD1|TRBJ2-3|-|15|TRBV9
TGTGCCAGCAGCGACAGGGGCCCAAGCACAGATACGCAGTATTTT
CASSDRGPSTDTQYF
>-|TRBJ2-7|-|16|TRBV4-1
TGCGCCAGCAGCCAAGTAGGGGACAAACTATCCTACGAGCAGTACTTC
CASSQVGDKLSYEQYF
>TRBD1|TRBJ2-7|-|13|TRBV29-1
TGCAGCGTTGGGAGGACAGGGCCCTACGAGCAGTACTTC
CSVGRTGPYEQYF
>-|TRBJ2-7|-|13|TRBV24-1
TGTGCCACCAGTGTAGGACACGCCTACGAGCAGTACTTC
CATSVGHAYEQYF
>-|TRBJ2-1|once|14|TRBV6-6
TGTGCCAGCAGTTACTCAGGGGCGCAAAGTGAGCAGTTCTTC
CASSYSGAQSEQFF
>-|TRBJ1-4|few|15|TRBV5-1
TGCGCCAGCAGCTTGGGGACATCCCCGAATGAAAAACTGTTTTTT
CASSLGTSPNEKLFF
>-|TRBJ2-4|-|15|TRBV20-1
TGCAGTGCTAGTTCGGCAAGGTGGGCTTCAAACATTCAGTACTTC
CSASSARWASNIQYF
>-|TRBJ2-2|-|14|TRBV18
TGTGCCAGCTCACCCACAGGGAACACCGGGGAGCTGTTTTTT
CASSPTGNTGELFF
>TRBD2|TRBJ2-7|-|16|TRBV5-4
TGTGCCAGCAGCCCCCCCGGGACTAGCGGCGCTTCGGGGCAGTACTTC
CASSPPGTSGASGQYF
>-|TRBJ2-7|-|14|TRBV27
TGTGCCAGCAAGTTACGGCAGGGTAGAGGCGAGCAGTACTTC
CASKLRQGRGEQYF